This T cell receptor (beta chain) emerged from a study of molecular identifiers for immune sequencing clone quantification. Germline assignment: CDR1 SGHDN and CDR2 FVKESK. V gave up 0 bases and J gave up 0 bases; unmatched junction bases: 3. CDR3 size: 17 residues. This clonotype was seen at least ten times. Libraries from naive CD8 cells were generated from approximately 20,000 to 980,000 sorted cells (with 10%, 30% or 50% RNA). Isolation of naive CD8 T cells was achieved by sorting on a CD8+CD4-CCR7+CD45RA+ phenotype. A single record per CDR3 protein comes from TCRdb applying MiXCR to the PCR reads. The sample includes about 640,000 distinct CDR3 sequences, just under 20% of them seen just once.

The receptor comes from a human donor in good health. Some libraries in this study had Jurkat cell RNA spiked in. The source material was naive CD8+ T cells from blood, with Jurkat cell RNA spiked in. Subset meaning: FACS-sorted CD8+CD4-CCR7+CD45RA+ naive T cells. V and J are TRBV14 and TRBJ2-3, with TRBD2 matching over 10 bases. The DNA for the CDR3 is TGTGCCAGCAGCCAAGAACTAGCGGGGTCCAGCACAGATACGCAGTATTTT. Residues: CASSQELAGSSTDTQYF.